Below are 15 T cell receptor beta chains sequenced from a single sample in a study of human CD8 memory T cell subsets. Researchers made TCR beta libraries via UMI-labeled 5' RACE. TCRdb reprocessed the 5' RACE reads; each CDR3 protein has one entry and no DNA is given. The table lists around 19,000 distinct CDR3 sequences, with around 5.8% in the top ten. Sequencing input: CD8+ T cells from PBMCs. The receptors derive from a human donor in good health.

V usage is TRBV10-3 and J usage is TRBJ2-5; absent DNA, TCRdb's TRBD2 call cannot be checked. Germline-derived CDR1 and CDR2 are ENHRY and SYGVKD. This CDR3 is 16 amino acids long. The CDR3 protein is CATRNRYGGDQETQYF.

Considering frequency, this clonotype is medium-sized. The chain has TRBV29-1 and TRBJ1-2; the D call of TRBD1 rests on TCRdb alone, since no DNA is present to check it. This CDR3 has 13 residues. Germline CDR1 is SQVTM and CDR2 is ANQGSEA. CDR3 protein: CSVDSGFANGYTF.

Here the CDR3 reads CASSLDGGRINQPQHF. The genes are TRBV5-5 and TRBJ1-5; TCRdb names TRBD1, which stays unverified in the absence of DNA. Germline lookup yields CDR1 SGHKS and CDR2 YYEKEE (reference sequence). The CDR3 spans 16 residues.

The rearrangement links TRBV7-2 to TRBJ1-3; with no DNA, the TCRdb D assignment of TRBD1 cannot be verified. Germline V gene lookup returns CDR1 SGHTA and CDR2 FQGNSA. The CDR3 has 17 amino acids. The CDR3 spells CASSLVLGRSSGNTIYF.

This chain connects TRBV3-1 to TRBJ2-1; the TCRdb call, TRBD2, lacks DNA for checking. CDR1 and CDR2 from the germline V gene are LGHDT and YNNKEL (reference sequence). The CDR3 covers 18 residues. The CDR3 region is CASSQDLWLAGGLNEQFF.

The CDR3: CASSERLAVYNEQFF. This sequence joins TRBV6-4 and TRBJ2-1; the TCRdb call, TRBD2, lacks DNA for checking. This CDR3 is 15 amino acids long. Germline values: CDR1 MRHNA, CDR2 SNTAGT.

The rearrangement joins TRBV14 to TRBJ2-2; no DNA is available, so the TRBD1 call from TCRdb remains unchecked. The CDR3 is 17 residues long. Looked up from germline, CDR1 is SGHDN and CDR2 is FVKESK. The CDR3 protein is CASSQDITGRGTGELFF. Drawing the rest from reference TRBV14 and TRBJ2-2, the complete variable domain is EAGVTQFPSHSVIEKGQTVTLRCDPISGHDNLYWYRRVMGKEIKFLLHFVKESKQDESGMPNNRFLAERTGGTYSTLKVQPAELEDSGVYFCASSQDITGRGTGELFFGEGSRLTVL.

The chain employs TRBV13 and TRBJ2-7. Germline V CDR1 and CDR2: PRHDT, FYEKMQ (reference sequence). This CDR3 has 13 amino acids. CDR3 sequence reads: CASSWGSSYEQYF.

According to its frequency, this clonotype is medium-sized. Here the CDR3 reads CSALGVTEAFF. The chain carries TRBV20-1 and TRBJ1-1. The CDR3 is made up of 11 amino acids. Germline assignment: CDR1 DFQATT and CDR2 SNEGSKA (reference sequence).

V and J are TRBV11-2 and TRBJ2-2; TCRdb selects TRBD2, and the lack of DNA leaves this call unchecked. The CDR3 contains 17 residues. In germline, CDR1 is SGHAT, CDR2 FQNNGV. The CDR3 protein is CASSLGYASANTGELFF.

This chain joins TRBV28 and TRBJ2-7; the D call from TCRdb, TRBD2, cannot be confirmed without DNA. CDR1 and CDR2 from the germline V gene are MDHEN and SYDVKM. The CDR3 loop spans 15 amino acids. The CDR3 spells CASSLGLAGAYEQYF.

The chain has TRBV3-1 and TRBJ2-7. The CDR3 consists of 16 residues. The germline CDR1 and CDR2 sequences are LGHDT and YNNKEL (reference sequence). CDR3 in amino acids: CASSQRIGQGSYEQYF.

The chain employs TRBV7-6 and TRBJ2-2; TCRdb picks TRBD1, but there is no DNA to check that call. The CDR3 covers 19 residues. The germline gives CDR1 SGHVS, CDR2 FNYEAQ. The CDR3 reads CASSSYYTGTGSVTGELFF.

V and J are TRBV30 and TRBJ1-4. The CDR3 is 11 amino acids. CDR1 is GTSNPN, CDR2 SVGIG, per germline (reference sequence). The CDR3 spells CAWMLGEKLFF. The full variable domain, rest sourced from reference TRBV30 and TRBJ1-4, is SQTIHQWPATLVQPVGSPLSLECTVEGTSNPNLYWYRQAAGRGLQLLFYSVGIGQISSEVPQNLSASRPQDRQFILSSKKLLLSDSGFYLCAWMLGEKLFFGSGTQLSVL.

This chain uses TRBV4-3 with TRBJ1-4. Looked up from germline, CDR1 is LGHNA and CDR2 is YSLEER. This CDR3 spans 15 amino acids. The chain's CDR3 is CASSQDTSTNEKLFF.